The TCR beta chain under discussion was sequenced for a study of T cells in women clearing cervical HPV infection. About the study: Case blood was drawn when the lesion was first found; control blood after infection became undetectable.

V was trimmed by 5 bases and J by 2 bases, leaving 16 bases between them. The CDR3 is 15 residues long. Germline V gene sequence: CDR1 SGHDN, CDR2 FVKESK. Assay: immunoSEQ multiplex PCR; the TCRdb copy retains only in-frame clones and omits some. This specimen shows 25,000 to 35,000 clones; the ten leading clones hold approximately 3%. Concerning this clone: The CDR3 end is not reached by the read, which stops 3 residues before it; the germline J gene fills it in.

The sequence derives from a woman aged 18 to 75 with a cervical HPV16 infection that either progressed to CIN3+ or cleared (not recorded which). This chain links TRBV14 with TRBJ2-7; perhaps TRBD1 as D (6 bases). The sequencing input was blood buffy coat. The CDR3 region is CASSSRQVLTYEQYF. The part of the CDR3 DNA that was read is TGTGCCAGCAGCAGTCGACAGGTACTGACCTACGAG.